This TCR beta chain was observed in a study of CD8 T cells in Susac syndrome. Study context: When blood was drawn, the patients with Susac syndrome were therapy-naive, on corticosteroids, or on intravenous immunoglobulin alone. Findings of the study overall: The CD4+ T cell repertoires from Susac syndrome exhibited no clonal expansion. The study recognized that its TCR sequencing and HLA analysis covered a relatively small number of individuals.

Germline CDR1 SGHRS, CDR2 YFSETQ. This CDR3 spans 16 amino acids. V was clipped by 3 bases and J by 6 bases; unmatched bases: 11. Details on this clonotype: Its antigen remains unidentified.

Random hexamers were used to reverse transcribe an amount of roughly 0.5 to 1 ug RNA. TCRdb passed the immunoSEQ multiplex PCR reads through MiXCR, listing each CDR3 protein once. The sample consists of 150,000 or so distinct CDR3 sequences, around 96% of them appearing once. The chain is built from TRBV5-1 and TRBJ1-5, with 8 nucleotides matching TRBD1. The receptor was isolated from a human donor with Susac syndrome. The material sequenced was CD4+ T cells from PBMCs. In nucleotides, the CDR3 is TGCGCCAGCAGCTCTGGGATCCCAGGGGGCAGTCAGCCCCAGCATTTT. Its protein product is CASSSGIPGGSQPQHF.